The clone carrying this TCR beta chain is termed large. Germline CDR1 is MNHNS and CDR2 is SASEGT. CDR3 length: 13 amino acids. The J segment lost 5 bases and the V segment lost 6 bases, leaving 5 bases of the junction unmatched. The patients had localized lung adenocarcinoma, a non-small cell subtype. Each CDR3 protein gets one entry after TCRdb re-called the PCR reads with MiXCR. The sample has 4,200 or so distinct CDR3 sequences, about 50% seen once; the top ten hold about 15%. The data derive from a study of CD4 and CD8 cells across lung adenocarcinoma regions. The receptor comes from a female donor with lung adenocarcinoma. The CD4 and CD8 labels of this study may be unreliable. Sequencing was carried out using CD4+ T cells from the center of a lung tumor. The chain couples TRBV6-1 to TRBJ2-3; 7 nucleotides agree with TRBD1. In DNA form, the CDR3 reads TGTGCCAGCAGGGTGACAGGGATAGATACGCAGTATTTT. Encoded protein: CASRVTGIDTQYF.